This T cell receptor (beta chain) was identified in a study of cytomegalovirus exposure and HLA in healthy donors. Study as a whole: The Caucasian-associated ancestry cluster held about 80% of 350 to 450 genotyped donors.

Primers for the PCR totalled 60 Vbeta and 13 Jbeta. Profiling relied on immunoSEQ multiplex PCR, and the TCRdb table lists in-frame clones only, not all of them. Its clone listing holds approximately 50,000 clones. The CDR3 runs to 15 residues. The V gene end was trimmed by 8 bases and the J gene end by 8 bases; junction bases not matched to a gene: 13. Looked up from germline, CDR1 is SGHVS and CDR2 is FQNEAQ. Sequenced input: PBMCs. V and J are TRBV7-8 and TRBJ2-1; TRBD2 matches 9 bases. This clonotype originated in a man aged 18 to 35 in good health and CMV-seropositive. CDR3 in DNA: TGTGCCAGCCTCTCGGGTAGCGGGAGCGGACATGAGCAGTTCTTC. It specifies CASLSGSGSGHEQFF.